This TCR beta chain was documented in a study of T cells in Graves' hyperthyroidism and ophthalmopathy. Of note for this clonotype: Since a much larger clone is just one base distant, this may be a read error.

The CDR3 extends over 15 amino acids. Germline CDR1 and CDR2: MDHEN and SYDVKM. RNA transcripts yielded amplified TCR beta CDR3 regions. The HTBI primer set was used in a first-round RT-PCR of the TCR CDR3. TCRdb used MiXCR to reprocess the multiplex PCR reads, holding one entry per CDR3 protein. The sample contains nearly 600,000 distinct CDR3 sequences, about 15% of which appear only once. Patients were aged 18 to 65, had disease duration under 2 months, and had newly diagnosed hyperthyroidism. Diagnosing involved the use of clinical symptoms, serum thyroxine and TRAb, thyroid ultrasound and orbital computed tomography.

The sequence came from a woman in her 30s with Graves' hyperthyroidism that later progressed to Graves' ophthalmopathy. Sequences were obtained from blood. This chain links TRBV28 with TRBJ1-5, with 8 bases aligning to TRBD1. CDR3 sequence reads: CTSGMTGVGNQPQHF. DNA for the CDR3: TGTACCAGCGGAATGACAGGGGTCGGGAATCAGCCCCAGCATTTT.